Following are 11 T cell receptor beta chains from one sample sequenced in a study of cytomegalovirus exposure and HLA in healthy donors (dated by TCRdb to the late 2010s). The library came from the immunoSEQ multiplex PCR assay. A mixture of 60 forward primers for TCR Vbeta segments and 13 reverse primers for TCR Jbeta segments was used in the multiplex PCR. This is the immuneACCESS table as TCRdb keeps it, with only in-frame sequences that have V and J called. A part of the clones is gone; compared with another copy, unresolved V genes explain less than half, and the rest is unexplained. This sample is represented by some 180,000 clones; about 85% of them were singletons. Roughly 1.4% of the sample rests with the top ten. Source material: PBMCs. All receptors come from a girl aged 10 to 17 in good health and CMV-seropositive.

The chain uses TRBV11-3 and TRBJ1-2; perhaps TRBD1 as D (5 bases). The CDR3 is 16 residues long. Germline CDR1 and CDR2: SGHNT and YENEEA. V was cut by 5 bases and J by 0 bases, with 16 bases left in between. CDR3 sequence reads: CASSPGTGIPNYGYTF. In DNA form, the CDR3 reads TGTGCCAGCAGCCCAGGCACAGGAATTCCTAACTATGGCTACACCTTC.

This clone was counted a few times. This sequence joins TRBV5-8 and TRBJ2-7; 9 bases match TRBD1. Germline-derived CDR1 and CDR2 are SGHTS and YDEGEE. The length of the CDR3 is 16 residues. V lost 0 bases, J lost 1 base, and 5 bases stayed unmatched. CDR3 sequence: CASSLVAGTGSYEQYF. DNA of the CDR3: TGTGCCAGCAGCTTGGTGGCCGGGACAGGGTCCTACGAGCAGTACTTC. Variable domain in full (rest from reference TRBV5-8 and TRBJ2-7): EAGVTQSPTHLIKTRGQQATLRCSPISGHTSVYWYQQALGLGLQFLLWYDEGEERNRGNFPPRFSGRQFPNYSSELNVNALELEDSALYLCASSLVAGTGSYEQYFGPGTRLTVT.

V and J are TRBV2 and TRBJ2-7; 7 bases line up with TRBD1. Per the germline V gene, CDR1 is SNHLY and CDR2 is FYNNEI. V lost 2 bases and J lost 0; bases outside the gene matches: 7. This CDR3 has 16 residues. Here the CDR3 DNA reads TGTGCCAGCAGTGAACCGGGACAGACTTTCTCCTACGAGCAGTACTTC. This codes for CASSEPGQTFSYEQYF.

CDR3 nucleotides: TGTGCCAGCAGCTTGCAACGAAGACTAGCCCCATCCACAGATACGCAGTATTTT. This codes for CASSLQRRLAPSTDTQYF. The chain combines TRBV13 with TRBJ2-3; 7 bases align to TRBD2. With 3 bases clipped from V and 2 bases from J, the junction kept 14 bases outside the gene matches. The CDR3 consists of 18 residues. Germline assignment: CDR1 PRHDT and CDR2 FYEKMQ (reference sequence).

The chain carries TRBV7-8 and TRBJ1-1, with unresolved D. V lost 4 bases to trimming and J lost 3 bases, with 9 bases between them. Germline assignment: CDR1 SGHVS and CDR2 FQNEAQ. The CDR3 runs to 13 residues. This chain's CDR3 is CASSSGRDTEAFF. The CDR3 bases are TGTGCCAGCAGCTCGGGGAGGGACACTGAAGCTTTCTTT.

The CDR3 coding sequence is TGTGCCAGCACACAGAGGGGGCGCACAGATACGCAGTATTTT. This gives the protein CASTQRGRTDTQYF. The gene calls are TRBV5-4 and TRBJ2-3; 7 positions match TRBD1. Germline V gene sequence: CDR1 SGHNT, CDR2 YYREEE (reference sequence). J lost 1 base, V lost 6 bases, and 5 bases had no gene match. The CDR3 has 14 residues.

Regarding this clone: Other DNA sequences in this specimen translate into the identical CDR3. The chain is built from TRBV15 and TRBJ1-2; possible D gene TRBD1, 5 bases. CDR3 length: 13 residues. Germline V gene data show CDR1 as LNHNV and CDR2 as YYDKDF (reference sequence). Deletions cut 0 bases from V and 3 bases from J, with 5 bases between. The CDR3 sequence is CATSRDRDYGYTF. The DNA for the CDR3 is TGTGCCACCAGCAGAGACAGGGACTATGGCTACACCTTC.

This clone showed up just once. CDR3 nucleotides: TGTGCCAGTAGTAGGGAGAGACCCACAGATACGCAGTATTTT. Translation: CASSRERPTDTQYF. The genes are TRBV19 and TRBJ2-3, with D possibly TRBD2 on 5 matching bases. CDR1 is LNHDA, CDR2 SQIVND, per germline (reference sequence). V was trimmed by 4 bases and J by 2 bases, leaving 10 bases between them. The CDR3 is 14 residues long.

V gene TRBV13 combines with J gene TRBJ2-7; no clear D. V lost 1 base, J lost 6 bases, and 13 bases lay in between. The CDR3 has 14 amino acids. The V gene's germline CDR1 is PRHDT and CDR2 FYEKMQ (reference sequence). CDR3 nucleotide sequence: TGTGCCAGCAGCTTAGTCCAGCTAGGCCTCGAGCAGTACTTC. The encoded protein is CASSLVQLGLEQYF. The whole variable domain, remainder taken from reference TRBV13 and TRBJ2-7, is AAGVIQSPRHLIKEKRETATLKCYPIPRHDTVYWYQQGPGQDPQFLISFYEKMQSDKGSIPDRFSAQQFSDYHSELNMSSLELGDSALYFCASSLVQLGLEQYFGPGTRLTVT.

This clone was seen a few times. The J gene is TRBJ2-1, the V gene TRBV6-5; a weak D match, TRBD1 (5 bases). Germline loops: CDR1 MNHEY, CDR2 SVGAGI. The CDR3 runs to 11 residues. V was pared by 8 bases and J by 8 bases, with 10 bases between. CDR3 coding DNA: TGTGCCAGCTTCCAGGGCCATGAGCAGTTCTTC. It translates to CASFQGHEQFF.

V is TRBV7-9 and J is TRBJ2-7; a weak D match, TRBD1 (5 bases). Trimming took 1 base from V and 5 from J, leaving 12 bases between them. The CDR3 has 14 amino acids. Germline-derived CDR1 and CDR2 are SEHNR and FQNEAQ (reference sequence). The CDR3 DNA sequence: TGTGCCAGCAGCTTAGGGGGCGGCGTAGACGAGCAGTACTTC. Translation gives CASSLGGGVDEQYF.